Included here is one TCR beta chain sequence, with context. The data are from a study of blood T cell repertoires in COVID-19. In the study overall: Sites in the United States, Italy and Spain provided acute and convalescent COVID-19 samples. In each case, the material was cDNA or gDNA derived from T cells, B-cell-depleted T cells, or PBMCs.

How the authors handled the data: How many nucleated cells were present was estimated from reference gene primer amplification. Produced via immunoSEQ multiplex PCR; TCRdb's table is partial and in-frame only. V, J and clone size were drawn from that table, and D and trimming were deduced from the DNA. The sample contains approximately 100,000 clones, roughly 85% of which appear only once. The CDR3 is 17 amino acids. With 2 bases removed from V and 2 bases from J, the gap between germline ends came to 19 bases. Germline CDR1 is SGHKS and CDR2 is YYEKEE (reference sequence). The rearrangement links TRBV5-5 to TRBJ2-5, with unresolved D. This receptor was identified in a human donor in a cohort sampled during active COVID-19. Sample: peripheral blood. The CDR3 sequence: CASSFLSRASDQETQYF. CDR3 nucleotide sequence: TGTGCCAGCAGCTTCCTCTCGCGAGCGTCCGATCAAGAGACCCAGTACTTC. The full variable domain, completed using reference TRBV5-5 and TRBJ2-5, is DAGVTQSPTHLIKTRGQQVTLRCSPISGHKSVSWYQQVLGQGPQFIFQYYEKEERGRGNFPDRFSARQFPNYSSELNVNALLLGDSALYLCASSFLSRASDQETQYFGPGTRLLVL.